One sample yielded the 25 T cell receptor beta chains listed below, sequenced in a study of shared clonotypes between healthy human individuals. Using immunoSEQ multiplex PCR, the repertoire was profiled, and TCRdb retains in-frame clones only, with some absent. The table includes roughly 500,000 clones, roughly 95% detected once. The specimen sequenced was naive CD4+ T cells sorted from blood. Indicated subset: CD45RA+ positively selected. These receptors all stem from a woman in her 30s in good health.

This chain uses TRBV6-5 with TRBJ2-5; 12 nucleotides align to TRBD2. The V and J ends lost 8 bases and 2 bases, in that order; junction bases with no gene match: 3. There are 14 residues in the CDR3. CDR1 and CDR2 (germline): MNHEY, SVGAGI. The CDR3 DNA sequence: TGTGCCAGCCGACTAGCGGGGGTTCAAGAGACCCAGTACTTC. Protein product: CASRLAGVQETQYF.

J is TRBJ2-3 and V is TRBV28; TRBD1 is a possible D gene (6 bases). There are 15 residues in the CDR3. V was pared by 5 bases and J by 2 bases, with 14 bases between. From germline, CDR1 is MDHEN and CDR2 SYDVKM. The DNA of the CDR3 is TGTGCCAGCAGTCCAGGGGTTATTGCCACAGATACGCAGTATTTT. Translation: CASSPGVIATDTQYF.

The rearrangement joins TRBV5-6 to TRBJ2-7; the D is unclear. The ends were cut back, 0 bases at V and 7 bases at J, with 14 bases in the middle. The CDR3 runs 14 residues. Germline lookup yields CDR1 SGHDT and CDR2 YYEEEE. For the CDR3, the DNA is TGTGCCAGCAGCTTGGGAGTAGGGCTGAGGGAGCAGTACTTC. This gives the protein CASSLGVGLREQYF.

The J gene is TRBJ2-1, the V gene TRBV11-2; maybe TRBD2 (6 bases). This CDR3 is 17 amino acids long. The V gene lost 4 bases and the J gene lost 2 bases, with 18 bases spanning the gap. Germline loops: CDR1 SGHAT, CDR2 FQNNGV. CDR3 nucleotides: TGTGCCAGCAGCTATCGGTTGGGGGACTCCGCCTACAATGAGCAGTTCTTC. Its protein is CASSYRLGDSAYNEQFF.

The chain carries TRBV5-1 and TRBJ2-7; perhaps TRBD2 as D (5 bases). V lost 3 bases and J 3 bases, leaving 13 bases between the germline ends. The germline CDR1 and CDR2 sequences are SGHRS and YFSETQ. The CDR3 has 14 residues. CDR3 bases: TGCGCCAGCAGCTCCGAGGGAGCCGGCTACGAGCAGTACTTC. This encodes CASSSEGAGYEQYF.

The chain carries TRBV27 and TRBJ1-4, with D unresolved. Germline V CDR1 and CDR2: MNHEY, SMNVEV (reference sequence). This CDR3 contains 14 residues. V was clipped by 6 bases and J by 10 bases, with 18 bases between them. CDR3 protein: CASRPASFVGKLFF. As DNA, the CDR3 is TGTGCCAGCAGACCGGCTAGCTTTGTGGGAAAACTGTTTTTT. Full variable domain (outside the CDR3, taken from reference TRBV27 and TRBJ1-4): EAQVTQNPRYLITVTGKKLTVTCSQNMNHEYMSWYRQDPGLGLRQIYYSMNVEVTDKGDVPEGYKVSRKEKRNFPLILESPSPNQTSLYFCASRPASFVGKLFFGSGTQLSVL.

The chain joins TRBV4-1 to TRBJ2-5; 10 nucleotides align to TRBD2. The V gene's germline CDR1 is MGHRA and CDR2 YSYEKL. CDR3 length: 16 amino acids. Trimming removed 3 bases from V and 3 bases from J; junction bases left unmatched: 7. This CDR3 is CASSHPLLAGKETQYF. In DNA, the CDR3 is TGCGCCAGCAGCCACCCCTTACTAGCGGGAAAAGAGACCCAGTACTTC.

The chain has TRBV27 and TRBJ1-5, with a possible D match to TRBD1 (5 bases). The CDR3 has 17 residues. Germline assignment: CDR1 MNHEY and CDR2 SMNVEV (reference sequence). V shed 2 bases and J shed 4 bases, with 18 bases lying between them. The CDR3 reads CASSLRGGTPRNQPQHF. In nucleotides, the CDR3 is TGTGCCAGCAGTTTACGGGGGGGGACTCCTCGGAATCAGCCCCAGCATTTT.

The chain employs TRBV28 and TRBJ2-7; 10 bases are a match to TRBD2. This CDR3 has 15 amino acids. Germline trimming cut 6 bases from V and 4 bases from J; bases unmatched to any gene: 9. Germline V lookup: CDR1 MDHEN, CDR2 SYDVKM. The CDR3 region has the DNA TGTGCCAGCAGATCCCCTAGCGGGAGCATTTACGAGCAGTACTTC. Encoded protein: CASRSPSGSIYEQYF.

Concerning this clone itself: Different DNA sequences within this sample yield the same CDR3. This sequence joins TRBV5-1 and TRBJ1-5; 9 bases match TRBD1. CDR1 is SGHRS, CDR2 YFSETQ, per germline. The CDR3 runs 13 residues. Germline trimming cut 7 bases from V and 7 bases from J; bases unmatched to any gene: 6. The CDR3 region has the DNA TGCGCCAGCCGGGACAGGGACGACCAGCCCCAGCATTTT. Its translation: CASRDRDDQPQHF.

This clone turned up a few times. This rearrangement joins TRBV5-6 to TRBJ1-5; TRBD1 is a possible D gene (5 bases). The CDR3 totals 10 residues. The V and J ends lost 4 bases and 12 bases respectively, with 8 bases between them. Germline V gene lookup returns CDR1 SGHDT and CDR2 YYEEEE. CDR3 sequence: CASSPGGQHF. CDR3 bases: TGTGCCAGCAGCCCGGGGGGCCAGCATTTT. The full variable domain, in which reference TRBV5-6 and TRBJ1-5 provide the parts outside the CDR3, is DAGVTQSPTHLIKTRGQQVTLRCSPKSGHDTVSWYQQALGQGPQFIFQYYEEEERQRGNFPDRFSGHQFPNYSSELNVNALLLGDSALYLCASSPGGQHFGDGTRLSIL.

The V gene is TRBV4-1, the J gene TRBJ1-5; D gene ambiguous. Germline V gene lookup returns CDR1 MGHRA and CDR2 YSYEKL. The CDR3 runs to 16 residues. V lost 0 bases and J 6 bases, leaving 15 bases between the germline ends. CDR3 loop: CASSQEGLGRSQPQHF. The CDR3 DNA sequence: TGCGCCAGCAGCCAAGAAGGGCTGGGCAGGTCTCAGCCCCAGCATTTT.

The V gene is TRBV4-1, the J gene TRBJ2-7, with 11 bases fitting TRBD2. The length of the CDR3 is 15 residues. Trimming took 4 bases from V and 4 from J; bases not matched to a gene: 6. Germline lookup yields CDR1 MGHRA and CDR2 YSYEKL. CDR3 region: CASSRLTSGDYEQYF. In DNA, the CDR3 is TGCGCCAGCAGCCGCCTGACTAGCGGGGATTACGAGCAGTACTTC.

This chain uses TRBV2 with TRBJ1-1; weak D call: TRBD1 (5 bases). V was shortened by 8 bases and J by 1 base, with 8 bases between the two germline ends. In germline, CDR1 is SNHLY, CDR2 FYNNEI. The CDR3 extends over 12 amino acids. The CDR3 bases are TGTGCCAGCTTACAGGAGAACACTGAAGCTTTCTTT. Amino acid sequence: CASLQENTEAFF.

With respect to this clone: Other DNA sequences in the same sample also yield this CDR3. Here the CDR3 reads CASSPPVLETQYF. CDR3 DNA sequence: TGTGCCAGCTCACCACCAGTCTTAGAGACCCAGTACTTC. J is TRBJ2-5 and V is TRBV18; no firm D call. The CDR3 is made up of 13 amino acids. V gave up 0 bases and J gave up 4 bases, with 6 bases separating them. In germline, CDR1 is KGHSH, CDR2 LQKENI.

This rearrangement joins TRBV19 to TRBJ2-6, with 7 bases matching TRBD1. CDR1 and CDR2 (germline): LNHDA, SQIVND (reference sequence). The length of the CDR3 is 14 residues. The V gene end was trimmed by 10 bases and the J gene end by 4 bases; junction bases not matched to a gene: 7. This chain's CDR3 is CAIRTGSGANVLTF. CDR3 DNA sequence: TGTGCCATTAGGACAGGTTCCGGGGCCAACGTCCTGACTTTC. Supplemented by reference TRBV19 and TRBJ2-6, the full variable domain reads DGGITQSPKYLFRKEGQNVTLSCEQNLNHDAMYWYRQDPGQGLRLIYYSQIVNDFQKGDIAEGYSVSREKKESFPLTVTSAQKNPTAFYLCAIRTGSGANVLTFGAGSRLTVL.

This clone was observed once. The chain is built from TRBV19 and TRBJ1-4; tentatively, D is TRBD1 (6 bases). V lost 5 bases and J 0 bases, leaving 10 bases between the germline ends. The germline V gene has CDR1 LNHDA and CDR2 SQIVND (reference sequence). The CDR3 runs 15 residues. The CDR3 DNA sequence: TGTGCCAGTAGTGCCTCAGGGGCAACTAATGAAAAACTGTTTTTT. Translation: CASSASGATNEKLFF.

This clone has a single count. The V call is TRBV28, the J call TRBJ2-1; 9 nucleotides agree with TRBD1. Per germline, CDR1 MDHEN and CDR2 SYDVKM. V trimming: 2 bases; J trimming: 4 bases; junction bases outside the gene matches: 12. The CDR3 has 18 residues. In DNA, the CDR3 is TGTGCCAGCAGTTTACATCCGGTTGGGACAGGGCCTTACAATGAGCAGTTCTTC. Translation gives CASSLHPVGTGPYNEQFF.

CDR3 DNA sequence: TGTGCCAGCTCCTCCTCGAGGGACGAGCAGTACTTC. Protein: CASSSSRDEQYF. The chain carries TRBV18 and TRBJ2-7; TRBD2 might be the D (5 bases). V was shortened by 6 bases and J by 5 bases, with 11 bases between the two germline ends. Germline V gene data show CDR1 as KGHSH and CDR2 as LQKENI. This CDR3 spans 12 amino acids.

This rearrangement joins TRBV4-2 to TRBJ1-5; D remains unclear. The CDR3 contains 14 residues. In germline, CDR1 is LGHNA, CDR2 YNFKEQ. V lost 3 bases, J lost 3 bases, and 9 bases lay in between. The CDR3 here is CASSQSGPNQPQHF. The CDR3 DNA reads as TGTGCCAGCAGCCAGTCAGGACCCAATCAGCCCCAGCATTTT.

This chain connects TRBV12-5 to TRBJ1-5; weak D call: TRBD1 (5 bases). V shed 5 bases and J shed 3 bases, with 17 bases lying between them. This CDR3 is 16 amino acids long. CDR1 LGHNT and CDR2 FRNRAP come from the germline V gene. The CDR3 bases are TGTGCTAGTGGTGCCATTCGACAGTTCTACAATCAGCCCCAGCATTTT. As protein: CASGAIRQFYNQPQHF. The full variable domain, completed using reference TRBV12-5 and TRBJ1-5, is DARVTQTPRHKVTEMGQEVTMRCQPILGHNTVFWYRQTMMQGLELLAYFRNRAPLDDSGMPKDRFSAEMPDATLATLKIQPSEPRDSAVYFCASGAIRQFYNQPQHFGDGTRLSIL.

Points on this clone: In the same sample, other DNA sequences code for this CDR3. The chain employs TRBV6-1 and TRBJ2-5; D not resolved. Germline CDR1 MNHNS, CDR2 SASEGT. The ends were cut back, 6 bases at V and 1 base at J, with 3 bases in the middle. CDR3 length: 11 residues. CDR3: CASSAQETQYF. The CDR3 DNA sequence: TGTGCCAGCAGCGCCCAAGAGACCCAGTACTTC.

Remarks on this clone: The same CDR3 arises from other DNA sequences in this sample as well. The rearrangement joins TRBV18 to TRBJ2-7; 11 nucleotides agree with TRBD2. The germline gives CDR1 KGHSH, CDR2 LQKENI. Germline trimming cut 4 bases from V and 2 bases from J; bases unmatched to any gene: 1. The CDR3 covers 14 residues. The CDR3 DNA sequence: TGTGCCAGCTCACTAGCGGGAGGGCCCTACGAGCAGTACTTC. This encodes CASSLAGGPYEQYF.

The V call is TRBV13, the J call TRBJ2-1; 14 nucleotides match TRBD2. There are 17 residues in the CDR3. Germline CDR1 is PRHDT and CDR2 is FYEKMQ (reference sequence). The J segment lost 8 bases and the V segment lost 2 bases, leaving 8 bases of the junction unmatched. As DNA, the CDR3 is TGTGCCAGCAGCTTACGTCCCGTGGGACTAGCGGGAGATGAGCAGTTCTTC. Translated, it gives CASSLRPVGLAGDEQFF.

CDR3 protein: CASSFISDSSYEQYF. CDR3 coding DNA: TGTGCCAGCAGTTTCATATCCGACAGTTCCTACGAGCAGTACTTC. The chain joins TRBV28 to TRBJ2-7; the D gene is possibly TRBD1 (5 bases). Trimming removed 3 bases at V and 1 base at J, with 13 bases between. CDR1 MDHEN and CDR2 SYDVKM come from the germline V gene. The CDR3 is 15 residues long.